The clone carrying this T cell receptor beta chain was detected once. Antigen: not known. This sample was included in a study of T cells in Graves' hyperthyroidism and ophthalmopathy. Overall study results and limits: Ophthalmopathy stood apart from stable hyperthyroidism in a 13 V-J model. Most expanded thyroid clonotypes above 0.001 also appeared in blood. Median prediction lead before ophthalmopathy onset was around 6.9 months with the model.

Drawn at first hyperthyroidism diagnosis, the blood sample preceded any ophthalmopathy symptoms. Using RNA transcripts as the source, TCR beta CDR3 regions were amplified. During a first-round RT-PCR of the TCR CDR3, the HTBI primer set was used. TCRdb passed the multiplex PCR reads through MiXCR, listing each CDR3 protein once. The sample comprises about 770,000 distinct CDR3 sequences, over 15% of which are singletons, and roughly a sixth rests with the top ten. The germline V gene has CDR1 LNHNV and CDR2 YYDKDF (reference sequence). The CDR3 totals 15 residues. Losses at the gene ends were 6 bases for V and 4 bases for J; bases not matched to a gene: 9.

The V call is TRBV15, the J call TRBJ1-1; TRBD1 matches at 9 bases. This clonotype was sampled from a woman aged 45-60 years with Graves' hyperthyroidism that later progressed to Graves' ophthalmopathy. The sample comprised blood. CDR3 protein: CATSPRTGEITEAFF. The CDR3 nucleotides are TGTGCCACCAGTCCTCGGACAGGGGAGATCACTGAAGCTTTCTTT. Drawing the rest from reference TRBV15 and TRBJ1-1, the complete variable domain is DAMVIQNPRYQVTQFGKPVTLSCSQTLNHNVMYWYQQKSSQAPKLLFHYYDKDFNNEADTPDNFQSRRPNTSFCFLDIRSPGLGDTAMYLCATSPRTGEITEAFFGQGTRLTVV.